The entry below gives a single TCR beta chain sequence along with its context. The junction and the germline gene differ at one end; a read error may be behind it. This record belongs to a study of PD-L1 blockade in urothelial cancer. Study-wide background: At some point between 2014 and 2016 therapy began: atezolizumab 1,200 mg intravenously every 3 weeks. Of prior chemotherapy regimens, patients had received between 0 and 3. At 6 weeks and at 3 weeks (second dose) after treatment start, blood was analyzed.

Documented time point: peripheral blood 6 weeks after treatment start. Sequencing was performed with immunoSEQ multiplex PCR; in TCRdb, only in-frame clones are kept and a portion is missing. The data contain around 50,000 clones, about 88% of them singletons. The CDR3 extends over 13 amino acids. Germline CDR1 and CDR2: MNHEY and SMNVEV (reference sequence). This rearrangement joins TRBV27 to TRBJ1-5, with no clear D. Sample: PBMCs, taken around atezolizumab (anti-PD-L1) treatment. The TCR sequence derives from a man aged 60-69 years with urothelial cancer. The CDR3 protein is CVRGSISNQPQHF. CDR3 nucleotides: TGCGTACGGGGTTCGATCAGCAATCAGCCCCAGCATTTT.